The rows below give T cell receptor beta chains drawn from one sample of a study of blood T cell repertoires in COVID-19. Some clones are missing from TCRdb's copy, which holds only in-frame ones; the method was immunoSEQ multiplex PCR. This table holds approximately 170,000 clones, 84% found once. The sample comprised PBMCs or T cells enriched from blood (not recorded which). The receptors originated from a woman between 45 and 60 years old who had recovered from COVID-19. CDR3s include the opening cysteine and the closing phenylalanine or tryptophan. Fields, in order: clone size, V gene, J gene, D gene, CDR3 DNA, CDR3 protein. A D gene is named only where the DNA matches it firmly. Where a row states a size, it is once, few, many or the class of an expanded clone; other rows omit it.

clone_size: .; v_call: TRBV5-1; j_call: TRBJ1-2; d_call: TRBD1; cdr3_nt: TGCGCCAGCAGCCCAACCGGGACAGGGGATGGCTACACCTTC; cdr3_aa: CASSPTGTGDGYTF
clone_size: .; v_call: TRBV9; j_call: TRBJ1-5; d_call: TRBD1; cdr3_nt: TGTGCCAGCAGCGCCTCAGGGGGACCCCAGCCCCAGCATTTT; cdr3_aa: CASSASGGPQPQHF
clone_size: .; v_call: TRBV12-3/TRBV12-4; j_call: TRBJ1-5; d_call: .; cdr3_nt: TGTGCCAGCAGTTTTAATGTAAATCAGCCCCAGCATTTT; cdr3_aa: CASSFNVNQPQHF
clone_size: .; v_call: TRBV29-1; j_call: TRBJ2-7; d_call: TRBD1; cdr3_nt: TGCAGCGTTGAAGATGGGACAGCTTACGAGCAGTACTTC; cdr3_aa: CSVEDGTAYEQYF
clone_size: .; v_call: TRBV5-1; j_call: TRBJ1-3; d_call: .; cdr3_nt: TGCGCCAGCAGCTTGAGCGATGGAAACACCATATATTTT; cdr3_aa: CASSLSDGNTIYF
clone_size: .; v_call: TRBV18; j_call: TRBJ2-5; d_call: .; cdr3_nt: TGTGCCAGCTCACCGGGGAAGCGAGCGGGTCCTCAAGAGACCCAGTACTTC; cdr3_aa: CASSPGKRAGPQETQYF
clone_size: .; v_call: TRBV25-1; j_call: TRBJ2-1; d_call: .; cdr3_nt: TGTGCCAGCAGGCCCCCCCTAGGGGGGCAGTTCTTC; cdr3_aa: CASRPPLGGQFF
clone_size: .; v_call: TRBV2; j_call: TRBJ2-1; d_call: TRBD2; cdr3_nt: TGTGCCAGCAGAGCCGGGACTATTACCTACAATGAGCAGTTCTTC; cdr3_aa: CASRAGTITYNEQFF
clone_size: .; v_call: TRBV5-4; j_call: TRBJ1-2; d_call: .; cdr3_nt: TGTGCCAGCAGCCTGTGGGGCAGGGCGGAGAACTATGGCTACACCTTC; cdr3_aa: CASSLWGRAENYGYTF
clone_size: .; v_call: TRBV4-2; j_call: TRBJ2-1; d_call: TRBD2; cdr3_nt: TGTGCCAGCAGCCCGGAACGACTAGCGGGGATCAATGAGCAGTTCTTC; cdr3_aa: CASSPERLAGINEQFF
clone_size: .; v_call: TRBV4-3; j_call: TRBJ1-2; d_call: .; cdr3_nt: TGCGCCAGCAGCCAATCTGCGATTAGGACAGCAACCCCATATGGCTACACCTTC; cdr3_aa: CASSQSAIRTATPYGYTF
clone_size: .; v_call: TRBV27; j_call: TRBJ2-2; d_call: .; cdr3_nt: TGTGCCAGCAGCCGCGGGAACACCGGGGAGCTGTTTTTT; cdr3_aa: CASSRGNTGELFF
clone_size: .; v_call: TRBV5-6; j_call: TRBJ2-7; d_call: .; cdr3_nt: TGTGCCAGCAGCCCGGACAGAAAATACGAGCAGTACTTC; cdr3_aa: CASSPDRKYEQYF
clone_size: .; v_call: TRBV20-1; j_call: TRBJ2-1; d_call: .; cdr3_nt: TGCAGTGCTAGACCCGGCAATGAGCAGTTCTTC; cdr3_aa: CSARPGNEQFF
clone_size: .; v_call: TRBV7-9; j_call: TRBJ2-7; d_call: TRBD1; cdr3_nt: TGTGCCAGCAGCTTACCCCAACCCCGGGACAGGGTTTACGAGCAGTACTTC; cdr3_aa: CASSLPQPRDRVYEQYF
clone_size: .; v_call: TRBV19; j_call: TRBJ1-2; d_call: TRBD1; cdr3_nt: TGTGCCAGTCGAACAGGGGGCTCTTTGTGGTATGGCTACACCTTC; cdr3_aa: CASRTGGSLWYGYTF
clone_size: once; v_call: TRBV7-3; j_call: TRBJ2-1; d_call: .; cdr3_nt: TGTGCCACCGGGGGATCTTCCTACAATGAGCAGTTCTTC; cdr3_aa: CATGGSSYNEQFF
clone_size: .; v_call: TRBV11-3; j_call: TRBJ2-1; d_call: TRBD2; cdr3_nt: TGTGCCAGCAGCTTAGGTCCCCGGGGGGGGAACAATGAGCAGTTCTTC; cdr3_aa: CASSLGPRGGNNEQFF
clone_size: .; v_call: TRBV7-9; j_call: TRBJ1-1; d_call: .; cdr3_nt: TGTGCCAGCAGCTTAGCAACGGGTGAAGCTTTCTTT; cdr3_aa: CASSLATGEAFF
clone_size: .; v_call: TRBV21-1; j_call: TRBJ1-1; d_call: .; cdr3_nt: TGTGCCAGCAGCAAAAGCGCCAACAGGGGCGGTCGAGCTGAAGCTTTCTTT; cdr3_aa: CASSKSANRGGRAEAFF
clone_size: few; v_call: TRBV7-9; j_call: TRBJ2-1; d_call: .; cdr3_nt: TGTGCCAGCAGCGGTCTGGGCATGGGTGAGCAGTTCTTC; cdr3_aa: CASSGLGMGEQFF
clone_size: .; v_call: TRBV4-3; j_call: TRBJ2-1; d_call: .; cdr3_nt: TGCGCCAGTAGCCAAGATTTTGGGCCCTACAATGAGCAGTTCTTC; cdr3_aa: CASSQDFGPYNEQFF
clone_size: .; v_call: TRBV9; j_call: TRBJ2-5; d_call: TRBD2; cdr3_nt: TGTGCCAGCAGCGTAGACGGACTAGCAGAGGAGACCCAGTACTTC; cdr3_aa: CASSVDGLAEETQYF
clone_size: .; v_call: TRBV29-1; j_call: TRBJ2-1; d_call: TRBD2; cdr3_nt: TGCAGCGTTGTTAAGCGGCTAGCGGGAGAAGGTGAGCAGTTCTTC; cdr3_aa: CSVVKRLAGEGEQFF
clone_size: .; v_call: TRBV9; j_call: TRBJ1-1; d_call: .; cdr3_nt: TGTGCCAGCAGCCGAAATACGGTGAACACTGAAGCTTTCTTT; cdr3_aa: CASSRNTVNTEAFF
clone_size: few; v_call: TRBV20-1; j_call: TRBJ1-2; d_call: .; cdr3_nt: TGCAGTGCCAATCGAGGAGGGGGCTACACCTTC; cdr3_aa: CSANRGGGYTF
clone_size: .; v_call: TRBV7-2; j_call: TRBJ1-5; d_call: TRBD1; cdr3_nt: TGTGCCAGCAGCTTCGGACAGGGGTTTAGCAATCAGCCCCAGCATTTT; cdr3_aa: CASSFGQGFSNQPQHF
clone_size: .; v_call: TRBV7-2; j_call: TRBJ1-1; d_call: .; cdr3_nt: TGTGCCAGCAGCTTGGGACACATGAACACTGAAGCTTTCTTT; cdr3_aa: CASSLGHMNTEAFF
clone_size: .; v_call: TRBV3-1/TRBV3-2; j_call: TRBJ2-5; d_call: TRBD2; cdr3_nt: TGTGCCAGCAGTCTAGCGGGGGGCCAAGAGACCCAGTACTTC; cdr3_aa: CASSLAGGQETQYF
clone_size: .; v_call: TRBV5-4; j_call: TRBJ1-2; d_call: TRBD1; cdr3_nt: TGTGCCAGCAGCAAACCGGGACAGGGAGCTGGCTACACCTTC; cdr3_aa: CASSKPGQGAGYTF
clone_size: .; v_call: TRBV5-1; j_call: TRBJ1-1; d_call: TRBD1; cdr3_nt: TGCGCCACCACATCAGGGGGCGCGGGGACTGAAGCTTTCTTT; cdr3_aa: CATTSGGAGTEAFF
clone_size: .; v_call: TRBV7-7; j_call: TRBJ1-5; d_call: .; cdr3_nt: TGTGCTAGCAGCTTAGAAACAAGATGTGGACATGCAGGCAATCAGCCCCAGCATTTT; cdr3_aa: CASSLETRCGHAGNQPQHF
clone_size: once; v_call: TRBV9; j_call: TRBJ2-3; d_call: .; cdr3_nt: TGTGCCAGCAGTGATATGAGGGCCCACACAGATACGCAGTATTTT; cdr3_aa: CASSDMRAHTDTQYF
clone_size: .; v_call: TRBV7-2; j_call: TRBJ2-7; d_call: TRBD2; cdr3_nt: TGTGCCAGCAGTGTGGCCGGGACTAGCGCCTCCTACGAGCAGTACTTC; cdr3_aa: CASSVAGTSASYEQYF
clone_size: .; v_call: TRBV9; j_call: TRBJ2-1; d_call: .; cdr3_nt: TGTGCCAGCAGCTCTCCTGGGGGCGTAGCCTACAATGAGCAGTTCTTC; cdr3_aa: CASSSPGGVAYNEQFF
clone_size: .; v_call: TRBV5-4; j_call: TRBJ2-2; d_call: TRBD1; cdr3_nt: TGTGCCAGCAGGGACAGGGTGAACACCGGGGAGCTGTTTTTT; cdr3_aa: CASRDRVNTGELFF
clone_size: .; v_call: TRBV7-2; j_call: TRBJ1-6; d_call: .; cdr3_nt: TGTGCCAGCAGCTCCGTTCGGCCCGGGTATACCTCCTATAATTCACCCCTCCACTTT; cdr3_aa: CASSSVRPGYTSYNSPLHF
clone_size: once; v_call: TRBV6-5; j_call: TRBJ1-5; d_call: TRBD1; cdr3_nt: TGTGCCACCGGACAGGGGGCGAGAATGGGACAGCCCCAGCATTTT; cdr3_aa: CATGQGARMGQPQHF
clone_size: .; v_call: TRBV25-1; j_call: TRBJ2-2; d_call: .; cdr3_nt: TGTGCCAGCAGTACCAGGAAGAACACCGGGGAGCTGTTTTTT; cdr3_aa: CASSTRKNTGELFF
clone_size: .; v_call: TRBV2; j_call: TRBJ1-3; d_call: .; cdr3_nt: TGTGCCAGCAGTGAAGAAAGCCCTAACTCTGGAAACACCATATATTTT; cdr3_aa: CASSEESPNSGNTIYF
clone_size: .; v_call: TRBV25-1; j_call: TRBJ2-1; d_call: .; cdr3_nt: TGTGCCAGCAGTGGAAACTCTTTAGTGCAGTTCTTC; cdr3_aa: CASSGNSLVQFF
clone_size: few; v_call: TRBV5-6; j_call: TRBJ1-6; d_call: .; cdr3_nt: TGTGCCAGCAGCCAGGGTTTGGGGTCCTATAATTCACCCCTCCACTTT; cdr3_aa: CASSQGLGSYNSPLHF
clone_size: .; v_call: TRBV6-5; j_call: TRBJ2-5; d_call: TRBD2; cdr3_nt: TGTGCCAGCAGAACTAGCGGGGGAACGGAAGAGACCCAGTACTTC; cdr3_aa: CASRTSGGTEETQYF
clone_size: once; v_call: TRBV27; j_call: TRBJ2-1; d_call: .; cdr3_nt: TGTGCCAGCAGTTTAAACCCTCTAGGGGTAAATGAGCAGTTCTTC; cdr3_aa: CASSLNPLGVNEQFF
clone_size: few; v_call: TRBV6-5; j_call: TRBJ1-2; d_call: TRBD1; cdr3_nt: TGTGCCAGCAGTTACACTGGAAGGGGGCCCTATGGCTACACCTTC; cdr3_aa: CASSYTGRGPYGYTF
clone_size: .; v_call: TRBV7-2; j_call: TRBJ2-1; d_call: .; cdr3_nt: TGTGCCAGCAGCTTAGAGGCGGGATACAATGAGCAGTTCTTC; cdr3_aa: CASSLEAGYNEQFF
clone_size: .; v_call: TRBV7-7; j_call: TRBJ2-3; d_call: .; cdr3_nt: TGTGCTAGCAGCTTGGGACTGACTAGCACAGATACGCAGTATTTT; cdr3_aa: CASSLGLTSTDTQYF
clone_size: .; v_call: TRBV7-6; j_call: TRBJ1-5; d_call: .; cdr3_nt: TGTGCCAGCAGCTTAAGTGGGGCCAGCAATCAGCCCCAGCATTTT; cdr3_aa: CASSLSGASNQPQHF
clone_size: .; v_call: TRBV4-2; j_call: TRBJ2-1; d_call: TRBD2; cdr3_nt: TGTGCCAGCAGCCAAGCGACTAGCGGGGGCCCTGTAGTCTACAATGAGCAGTTCTTC; cdr3_aa: CASSQATSGGPVVYNEQFF
clone_size: .; v_call: TRBV18; j_call: TRBJ2-1; d_call: TRBD2; cdr3_nt: TGTGCCAGCTCACCAATAGCGGGACCTTACAATGAGCAGTTCTTC; cdr3_aa: CASSPIAGPYNEQFF
clone_size: .; v_call: TRBV7-8; j_call: TRBJ1-1; d_call: .; cdr3_nt: TGTGCCAGCAGCCAGGGACAAAACACTGAAGCTTTCTTT; cdr3_aa: CASSQGQNTEAFF
clone_size: .; v_call: TRBV19; j_call: TRBJ1-2; d_call: .; cdr3_nt: TGTGCCAGTATCCCAGCTGGGGCCAGATCACTCTATGGCTACACCTTC; cdr3_aa: CASIPAGARSLYGYTF
clone_size: .; v_call: TRBV19; j_call: TRBJ2-5; d_call: .; cdr3_nt: TGTGCCAGTAGTAAGCCCGCCCAGGGTACCCAGTACTTC; cdr3_aa: CASSKPAQGTQYF